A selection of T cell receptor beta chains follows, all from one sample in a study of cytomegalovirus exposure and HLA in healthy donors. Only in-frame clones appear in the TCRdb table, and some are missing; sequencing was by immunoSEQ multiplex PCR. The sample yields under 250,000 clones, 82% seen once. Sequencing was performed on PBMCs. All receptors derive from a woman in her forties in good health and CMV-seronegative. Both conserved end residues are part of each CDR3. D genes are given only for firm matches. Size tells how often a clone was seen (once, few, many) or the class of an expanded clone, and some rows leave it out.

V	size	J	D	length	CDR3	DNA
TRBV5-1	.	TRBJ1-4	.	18	CASTYRGLSLATNEKLFF	TGCGCCAGCACCTACCGGGGACTTTCATTAGCAACTAATGAAAAACTGTTTTTT
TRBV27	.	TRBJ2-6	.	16	CASSPWGLSGANVLTF	TGTGCCAGCAGCCCCTGGGGGCTCTCTGGGGCCAACGTCCTGACTTTC
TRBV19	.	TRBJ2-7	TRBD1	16	CASSRARGTGSYEQYF	TGTGCCAGTAGTAGAGCCCGCGGGACAGGGTCCTACGAGCAGTACTTC
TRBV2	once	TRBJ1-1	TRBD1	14	CASSSAGGLTEAFF	TGTGCCAGCAGTTCTGCAGGGGGGCTCACTGAAGCTTTCTTT
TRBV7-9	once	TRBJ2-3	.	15	CASSLEEGSTDTQYF	TGTGCCAGCAGCTTAGAAGAGGGAAGCACAGATACGCAGTATTTT
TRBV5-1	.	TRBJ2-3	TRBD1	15	CASSSTGISTDTQYF	TGCGCCAGCAGCTCGACAGGGATAAGCACAGATACGCAGTATTTT
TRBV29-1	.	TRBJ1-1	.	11	CSVGEQGEAFF	TGCAGCGTTGGGGAACAGGGTGAAGCTTTCTTT
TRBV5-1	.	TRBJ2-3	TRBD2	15	CASSLTSASSDTQYF	TGCGCCAGCAGCTTAACTAGCGCAAGCTCAGATACGCAGTATTTT
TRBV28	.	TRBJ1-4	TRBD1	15	CASSTRQGLNEKLFF	TGTGCCAGCAGTACCCGACAGGGCCTTAATGAAAAACTGTTTTTT
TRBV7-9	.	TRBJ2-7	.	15	CASSPRRGNLYEQYF	TGTGCCAGCAGCCCCCGTCGGGGGAACCTCTACGAGCAGTACTTC
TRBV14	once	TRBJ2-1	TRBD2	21	CASSLMKGLAGAPSSYNEQFF	TGTGCCAGCAGCCTTATGAAGGGACTAGCGGGAGCGCCGAGCTCCTACAATGAGCAGTTCTTC
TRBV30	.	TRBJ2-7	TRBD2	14	CAWSRSSGGYEQYF	TGTGCCTGGAGTAGGTCTAGCGGGGGATACGAGCAGTACTTC
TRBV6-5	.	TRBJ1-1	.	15	CASSYIGLKNTEAFF	TGTGCCAGCAGTTACATAGGACTCAAGAACACTGAAGCTTTCTTT
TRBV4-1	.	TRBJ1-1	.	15	CASSQDRGRNTEAFF	TGCGCCAGCAGCCAAGATAGGGGAAGGAACACTGAAGCTTTCTTT
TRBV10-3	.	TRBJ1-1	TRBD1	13	CAISPGQSTEAFF	TGTGCCATCAGCCCGGGACAGAGCACTGAAGCTTTCTTT
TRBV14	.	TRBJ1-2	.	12	CASSRESYGYTF	TGTGCCAGCAGCCGCGAATCCTATGGCTACACCTTC
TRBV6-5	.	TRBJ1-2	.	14	CASSYEQGMSGYTF	TGTGCCAGCAGTTACGAACAGGGAATGAGTGGCTACACCTTC
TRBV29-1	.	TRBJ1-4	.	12	CSVGLLNEKLFF	TGCAGCGTTGGACTGCTTAATGAAAAACTGTTTTTT
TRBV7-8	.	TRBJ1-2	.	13	CASSDDRNYGYTF	TGTGCCAGCAGCGATGACAGAAACTATGGCTACACCTTC
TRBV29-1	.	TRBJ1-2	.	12	CSVDGANYGYTF	TGCAGCGTTGACGGTGCTAACTATGGCTACACCTTC
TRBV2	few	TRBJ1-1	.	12	CASSGPGSEAFF	TGTGCCAGCAGTGGGCCCGGGAGTGAAGCTTTCTTT
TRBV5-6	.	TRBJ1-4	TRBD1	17	CASSLGQGYATNEKLFF	TGTGCCAGCAGCCTCGGACAGGGATATGCAACTAATGAAAAACTGTTTTTT
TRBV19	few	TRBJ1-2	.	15	CASSLDWRASGGYTF	TGTGCCAGTAGTCTCGATTGGAGGGCCTCAGGCGGCTACACCTTC
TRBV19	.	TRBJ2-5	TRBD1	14	CASSISGGWETQYF	TGTGCCAGTAGTATCTCAGGGGGCTGGGAGACCCAGTACTTC
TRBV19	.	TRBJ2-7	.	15	CASSIRVGRGYEQYF	TGTGCCAGTAGTATTAGAGTCGGCAGGGGCTACGAGCAGTACTTC
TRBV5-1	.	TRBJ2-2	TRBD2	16	CASSLLAGANTGELFF	TGCGCCAGCAGCTTGCTAGCGGGGGCGAACACCGGGGAGCTGTTTTTT
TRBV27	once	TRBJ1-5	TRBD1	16	CASSLTWTGSNQPQHF	TGTGCCAGCAGTTTGACCTGGACAGGTAGCAATCAGCCCCAGCATTTT
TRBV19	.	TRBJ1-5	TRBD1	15	CASREDRGFNQPQHF	TGTGCCAGTAGGGAGGACAGGGGGTTTAATCAGCCCCAGCATTTT
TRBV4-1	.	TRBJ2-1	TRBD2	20	CASSQFPTRTRVREDNEQFF	TGCGCCAGCAGCCAGTTCCCGACAAGGACCCGGGTCCGGGAGGACAATGAGCAGTTCTTC
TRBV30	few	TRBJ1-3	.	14	CARSTGSGGNTIYF	TGTGCCCGGAGCACGGGGAGCGGTGGAAACACCATATATTTT
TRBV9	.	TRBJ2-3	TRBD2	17	CASSGKGGSVGRDTQYF	TGTGCCAGCAGCGGAAAGGGCGGGAGTGTAGGGAGAGATACGCAGTATTTT
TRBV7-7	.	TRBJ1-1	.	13	CASSSGVNTEAFF	TGTGCCAGCAGCTCCGGGGTAAACACTGAAGCTTTCTTT
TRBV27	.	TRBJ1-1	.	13	CASRPRGETEAFF	TGTGCCAGCAGGCCCCGAGGAGAGACTGAAGCTTTCTTT
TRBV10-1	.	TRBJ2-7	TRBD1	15	CASSAHRGHVYEQYF	TGCGCCAGCAGTGCCCACAGGGGGCATGTCTACGAGCAGTACTTC
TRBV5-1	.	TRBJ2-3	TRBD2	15	CASQGLAGFTDTQYF	TGCGCCAGTCAGGGACTAGCGGGATTCACAGATACGCAGTATTTT
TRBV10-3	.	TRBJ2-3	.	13	CAISERLGDTQYF	TGTGCCATCAGTGAGAGACTAGGAGATACGCAGTATTTT
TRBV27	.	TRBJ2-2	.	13	CASSSQNTGELFF	TGTGCCAGCAGTTCACAGAACACCGGGGAGCTGTTTTTT
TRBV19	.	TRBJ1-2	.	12	CATGTFNYGYTF	TGTGCCACCGGGACATTCAACTATGGCTACACCTTC
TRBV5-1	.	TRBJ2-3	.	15	CASSSPGISTDTQYF	TGCGCCAGCAGCTCCCCAGGGATTAGCACAGATACGCAGTATTTT
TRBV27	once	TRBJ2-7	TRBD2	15	CASSYGTAGYAEQYF	TGTGCCAGCAGTTATGGTACAGCGGGATATGCCGAGCAGTACTTC
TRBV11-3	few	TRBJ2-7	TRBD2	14	CASSNSGSFYEQYF	TGTGCCAGCAGCAATAGCGGGAGTTTCTACGAGCAGTACTTC